One sample yielded the 10 T cell receptor beta chains listed below, sequenced in a study of post-analysis software for immune sequencing data. Study-level points and caveats: In patients, TRBV5-6, TRBV5-1 and TRBV20-1 belonged to roughly 5 TRBV segments found more frequently than in controls.

The library was made from cDNA and included unique molecular identifiers. Each CDR3 protein gets one entry after TCRdb re-called the PCR reads with MiXCR. The table lists hundreds of thousands of distinct CDR3 sequences, over 45% of them singletons, with about 11% in the top ten. The antigens for these receptors are not known. Source material: blood. The receptor set was obtained from a girl aged 2 to 10 with multiple sclerosis.

This chain connects TRBV7-2 to TRBJ2-7, with a tentative D call TRBD1 (5 bases). The J call may not be correct, given that the DNA end is closer to TRBJ2-5. The germline CDR1 and CDR2 sequences are SGHTA and FQGNSA. CDR3 length: 13 amino acids. The CDR3 sequence is CASSLRQYETQYF. In DNA form, the CDR3 reads TGTGCCAGCAGCTTAAGACAGTACGAGACCCAGTACTTC.

The genes are TRBV7-9 and TRBJ2-5; weak D call: TRBD1 (6 bases). The germline CDR1 and CDR2 sequences are SEHNR and FQNEAQ (reference sequence). The CDR3 covers 13 residues. Trimming left V 4 bases short and J 1 base short, with 7 bases between. The CDR3 DNA is TGTGCCAGCAGCTGGACAGTCCAAGAGACCCAGTACTTC. The encoded protein is CASSWTVQETQYF. Variable domain in full (rest from reference TRBV7-9 and TRBJ2-5): DTGVSQNPRHKITKRGQNVTFRCDPISEHNRLYWYRQTLGQGPEFLTYFQNEAQLEKSRLLSDRFSAERPKGSFSTLEIQRTEQGDSAMYLCASSWTVQETQYFGPGTRLLVL.

V and J are TRBV18 and TRBJ2-1; the D gene is possibly TRBD2 (5 bases). The CDR3 is 16 residues long. CDR1 KGHSH and CDR2 LQKENI come from the germline V gene. The V and J ends lost 5 bases and 1 base respectively, with 15 bases between them. CDR3 nucleotide sequence: TGTGCCAGCTCATCCCAAGCGGACCCTTCCTACAATGAGCAGTTCTTC. This codes for CASSSQADPSYNEQFF.

This chain links TRBV18 with TRBJ1-1; no definite D call. This CDR3 contains 14 residues. CDR1 is KGHSH, CDR2 LQKENI, per germline. Trimming took off 2 bases at V and 3 bases at J, with 10 bases between the two ends. The CDR3 here is CASSPSSLDTEAFF. CDR3 sequence (DNA): TGTGCCAGCTCACCAAGTTCCCTCGACACTGAAGCTTTCTTT.

The chain's CDR3 is CASYDAGLNYGYTF. The CDR3 nucleotides read TGTGCCAGTTACGACGCTGGACTCAACTATGGCTACACCTTC. The V and J genes are TRBV6-2 or TRBV6-3 and TRBJ1-2; D remains ambiguous. V was pared by 9 bases and J by 2 bases, with 16 bases between. In germline, CDR1 is MNHEY, CDR2 SVGEGT. The CDR3 runs 14 residues.

The chain combines TRBV14 with TRBJ2-1, with unresolved D. With 1 base removed from V and 0 bases from J, the gap between germline ends came to 13 bases. This CDR3 has 17 residues. Germline V gene sequence: CDR1 SGHDN, CDR2 FVKESK. This chain's CDR3 is CASSQGGWQSSYNEQFF. In DNA, the CDR3 is TGTGCCAGCAGCCAAGGGGGTTGGCAGAGCTCCTACAATGAGCAGTTCTTC.

The genes are TRBV6-6 and TRBJ2-7; D possibly uses TRBD1 or TRBD2 (5 bases each). Per the germline V gene, CDR1 is MNHNY and CDR2 is SVGAGI (reference sequence). The CDR3 sequence is 15 residues long. V lost 8 bases to trimming and J lost 2 bases, with 19 bases between them. This chain's CDR3 is CASGPGPLATYEQYF. The CDR3 nucleotides read TGTGCCAGCGGACCGGGACCACTGGCGACCTACGAGCAGTACTTC.

The rearrangement uses TRBV4-1 and TRBJ2-1; 12 nucleotides line up with TRBD2. The CDR3 length is 18 residues. The J segment lost 7 bases and the V segment lost 3 bases, leaving 13 bases of the junction unmatched. Germline-derived CDR1 and CDR2 are MGHRA and YSYEKL. The CDR3 DNA is TGCGCCAGCAGCCATTCTGAACGGACTAGCGGGAAGGGTAATGAGCAGTTCTTC. Translating it yields CASSHSERTSGKGNEQFF.

This CDR3 reads CASSEYVTGGGYEQYF. The DNA for the CDR3 is TGTGCCAGCAGTGAATATGTGACAGGGGGCGGATACGAGCAGTACTTC. The V call is TRBV6-1, the J call TRBJ2-7, with 10 bases identical to TRBD1. V trimming: 2 bases; J trimming: 4 bases; junction bases outside the gene matches: 8. Looked up from germline, CDR1 is MNHNS and CDR2 is SASEGT. The CDR3 covers 16 residues.

The rearrangement joins TRBV5-1 to TRBJ2-5; D possibly corresponds to TRBD1 (6 bases). Germline loops: CDR1 SGHRS, CDR2 YFSETQ. CDR3 length: 14 amino acids. V was pared by 8 bases and J by 1 base, with 15 bases between. The CDR3 DNA reads as TGCGCCAGTTCTACAGGGACGTTCCAAGAGACCCAGTACTTC. Protein sequence: CASSTGTFQETQYF.